The clone carrying this T cell receptor (beta chain) was observed many times. The data are from a study of neurological immune-mediated disorders. PBMCs stored at -80 C, 2 million in total, were the source of the unsorted libraries. TCRdb analysed the 5' RACE reads with MiXCR anew, one entry per CDR3 protein. In the table there are 20,000 to 25,000 distinct CDR3 sequences, more than 9% of which are singletons. The CDR3 runs 16 residues. Trimming took 3 bases from V and 1 from J; bases not matched to a gene: 5. The germline gives CDR1 LNHDA, CDR2 SQIVND (reference sequence). Sequencing input: PBMCs. The chain couples TRBV19 to TRBJ1-1; 10 nucleotides agree with TRBD1. The sequence was obtained from a woman aged 55 to 70 with HTLV-1-associated myelopathy (HAM/TSP). The CDR3, as DNA: TGTGCCAGTAGTATCGGGACAGGGGTATGGAACACTGAAGCTTTCTTT. It is translated as CASSIGTGVWNTEAFF.